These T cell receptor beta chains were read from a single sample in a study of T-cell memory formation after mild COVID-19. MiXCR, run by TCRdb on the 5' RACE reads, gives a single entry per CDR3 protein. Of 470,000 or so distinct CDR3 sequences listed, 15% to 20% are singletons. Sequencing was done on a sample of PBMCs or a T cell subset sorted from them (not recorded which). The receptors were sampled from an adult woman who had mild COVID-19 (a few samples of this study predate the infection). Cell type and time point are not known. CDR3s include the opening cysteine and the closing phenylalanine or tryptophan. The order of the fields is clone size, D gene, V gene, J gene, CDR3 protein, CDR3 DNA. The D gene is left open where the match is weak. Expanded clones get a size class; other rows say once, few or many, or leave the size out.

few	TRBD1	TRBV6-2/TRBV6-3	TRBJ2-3	CASSYSTGPADTQYF	TGTGCCAGCAGTTACTCGACAGGGCCGGCAGATACGCAGTATTTT
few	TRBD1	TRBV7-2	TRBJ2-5	CASSLVQGRETQYF	TGTGCCAGCAGCTTAGTACAGGGGCGAGAGACCCAGTACTTC
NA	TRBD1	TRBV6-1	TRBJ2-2	CASSDWDRENTGELFF	TGTGCCAGCAGTGATTGGGACAGGGAGAACACCGGGGAGCTGTTTTTT
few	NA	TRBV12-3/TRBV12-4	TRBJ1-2	CASSLAPRPGGYGYTF	TGTGCCAGCAGTTTAGCGCCCCGGCCTGGCGGCTATGGCTACACCTTC
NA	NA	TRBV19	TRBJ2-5	CASSQGTLETQYF	TGTGCCAGTAGTCAGGGGACGTTGGAGACCCAGTACTTC
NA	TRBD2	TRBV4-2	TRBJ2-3	CASSPQQTSGSSDTQYF	TGTGCCAGCAGCCCGCAACAGACTAGCGGGAGTTCAGATACGCAGTATTTT
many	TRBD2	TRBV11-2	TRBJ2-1	CASSRGTSGYNEQFF	TGTGCCAGCAGCAGGGGGACTAGCGGCTACAATGAGCAGTTCTTC
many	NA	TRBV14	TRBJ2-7	CASSPYGTSSPPYF	TGTGCCAGCAGCCCCTATGGGACCTCTAGCCCGCCCTACTTC
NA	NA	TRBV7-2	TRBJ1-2	CASSLGQEPTNYGYTF	TGTGCCAGCAGCTTAGGGCAGGAACCTACTAACTATGGCTACACCTTC
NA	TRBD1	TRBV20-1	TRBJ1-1	CSARPYDTGGPEAFF	TGCAGTGCTAGACCATACGATACAGGGGGACCCGAAGCTTTCTTT
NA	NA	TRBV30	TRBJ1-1	CAWSVWDTEAFF	TGTGCCTGGAGTGTTTGGGACACTGAAGCTTTCTTT
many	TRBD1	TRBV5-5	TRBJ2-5	CASSWRDREETQYF	TGTGCCAGCAGCTGGCGGGACAGGGAGGAGACCCAGTACTTC
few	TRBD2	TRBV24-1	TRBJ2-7	CATSDARTSGGYEQYF	TGTGCCACCAGTGATGCCCGGACTAGCGGGGGGTACGAGCAGTACTTC
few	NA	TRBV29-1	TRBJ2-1	CSVSRDTIPNEQFF	TGCAGCGTAAGCCGGGACACTATTCCCAATGAGCAGTTCTTC
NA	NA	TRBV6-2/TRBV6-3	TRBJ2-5	CASRELQETQYF	TGTGCCAGCAGGGAGTTACAAGAGACCCAGTACTTC
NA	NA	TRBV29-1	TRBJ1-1	CSVVVRGDTEAFF	TGCAGCGTTGTTGTGCGGGGAGACACTGAAGCTTTCTTT
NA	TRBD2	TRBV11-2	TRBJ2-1	CASSLGGGGLDSNEQFF	TGTGCCAGCAGCTTAGGGGGCGGTGGACTAGATAGTAATGAGCAGTTCTTC
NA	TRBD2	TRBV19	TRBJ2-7	CASSMRAGTSFNEQYF	TGTGCCAGTAGTATGCGGGCCGGGACTAGCTTTAACGAGCAGTACTTC
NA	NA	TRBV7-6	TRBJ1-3	CASSLAVDGGLNTIYF	TGTGCCAGCAGCTTAGCAGTTGACGGAGGGTTAAACACCATATATTTT
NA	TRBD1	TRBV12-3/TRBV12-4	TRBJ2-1	CASSLGTASYNEQFF	TGTGCCAGCAGTTTGGGGACAGCCTCCTACAATGAGCAGTTCTTC
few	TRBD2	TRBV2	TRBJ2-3	CASSEGTSGGPTDTQYF	TGTGCCAGCAGTGAAGGGACTAGCGGGGGGCCCACAGATACGCAGTATTTT
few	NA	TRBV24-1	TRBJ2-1	CATSDLRAGEGNEQFF	TGTGCCACCAGTGATTTGAGGGCAGGCGAAGGGAATGAGCAGTTCTTC
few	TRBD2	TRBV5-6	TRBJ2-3	CASSKRGATDTQYF	TGTGCCAGCAGCAAGCGGGGGGCCACAGATACGCAGTATTTT
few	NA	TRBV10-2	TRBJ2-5	CASSERGSIETQYF	TGCGCCAGCAGTGAGAGGGGAAGTATAGAGACCCAGTACTTC
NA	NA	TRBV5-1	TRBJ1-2	CASSLVGSGYTF	TGCGCCAGCAGCTTGGTAGGGAGTGGCTACACCTTC
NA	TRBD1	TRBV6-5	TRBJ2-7	CASSYDRDSYEQYF	TGTGCCAGCAGTTACGACAGGGATTCTTACGAGCAGTACTTC
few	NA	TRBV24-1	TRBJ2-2	CATSVGSGELFF	TGTGCCACCAGTGTGGGCTCCGGGGAGCTGTTTTTT
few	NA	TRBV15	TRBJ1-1	CATSTPGTSEAFF	TGTGCCACCAGCACCCCGGGGACTTCGGAAGCTTTCTTT
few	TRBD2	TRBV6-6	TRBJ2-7	CASSYQAGGQSEQYF	TGTGCCAGCAGTTACCAAGCGGGGGGGCAATCCGAGCAGTACTTC
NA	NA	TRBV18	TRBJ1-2	CASSPAGAILNYGYTF	TGTGCCAGCTCACCGGCAGGGGCTATCCTTAACTATGGCTACACCTTC
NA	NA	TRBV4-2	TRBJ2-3	CASSQGEGADTQYF	TGTGCCAGCAGCCAAGGGGAAGGGGCGGATACGCAGTATTTT
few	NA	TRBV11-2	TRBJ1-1	CASSLDHRKNTEAFF	TGTGCCAGCAGCTTAGACCACAGGAAGAACACTGAAGCTTTCTTT
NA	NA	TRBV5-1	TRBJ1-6	CASSLAQSSYNSPLHF	TGCGCCAGCAGCTTGGCGCAGTCCTCCTATAATTCACCCCTCCACTTT
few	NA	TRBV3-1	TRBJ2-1	CASSQWRISSYNEQFF	TGTGCCAGCAGCCAATGGCGGATAAGCTCCTACAATGAGCAGTTCTTC
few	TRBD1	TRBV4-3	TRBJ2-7	CASSQGQGWSYEQYF	TGCGCCAGCAGCCAAGGACAGGGGTGGTCCTACGAGCAGTACTTC